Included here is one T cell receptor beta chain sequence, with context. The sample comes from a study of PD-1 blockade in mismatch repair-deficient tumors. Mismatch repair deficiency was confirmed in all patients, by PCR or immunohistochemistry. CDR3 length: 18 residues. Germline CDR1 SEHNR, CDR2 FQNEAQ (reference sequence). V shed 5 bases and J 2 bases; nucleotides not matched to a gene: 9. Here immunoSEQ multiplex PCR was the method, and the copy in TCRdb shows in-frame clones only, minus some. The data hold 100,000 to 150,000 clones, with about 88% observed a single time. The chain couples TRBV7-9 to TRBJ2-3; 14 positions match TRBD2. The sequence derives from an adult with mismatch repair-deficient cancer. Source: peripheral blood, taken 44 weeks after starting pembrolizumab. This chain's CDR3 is CASSIPGTSGSPTDTQYF. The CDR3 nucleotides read TGTGCCAGCAGCATCCCCGGGACTAGCGGGAGTCCCACAGATACGCAGTATTTT.